Here is one T cell receptor (beta chain) with its context. This clonotype was seen only a few times. There is no known antigen for this receptor. Qualities for individual bases were not recorded, and no much larger clone is one base off. The library was produced with 5' RACE. Sequenced using an Illumina HiSeq 2000. A universal primer binding site was added through template switching, and the final cDNA carried a unique molecular identifier so that TCR cDNA molecules could be counted accurately. Specific primers in the conserved constant-segment region were used to synthesize first-strand cDNA for TCR alpha and beta chains. To control for contamination, every cDNA library was double barcoded, receiving both a SMART-Mk sample barcode and Illumina barcodes. Two successive PCR steps introduced TruSeq adapter sequences along with Illumina sample barcodes. Sequencing of the TCR alpha and beta cDNA libraries was done on the Illumina HiSeq platform using custom primers. The source study handled its data this way. MiGEC processed the raw reads to extract unique molecular identifiers, while MiXCR was used to determine the CDR3 positions. For each individual, recombination models were inferred using an EM algorithm with the repgenHMM and IGoR tools. The analysis of shared clonotypes was done with the tcR package in R, with sharing normalized by the product of cloneset sizes. To study raw recombination without the effects of thymic and clonal selection, out-of-frame nonproductive sequences were analyzed. TCRdb reprocessing: public reads trimmed at Q25 with fastp, clones called with MiXCR, in-frame beta chains kept. Duplicate CDR3 protein sequences are folded into a single record with the most common DNA and genes. Clone size and V and J calls follow TCRdb, not the original study. This sample is represented by fewer than 900,000 distinct CDR3 sequences; 18% of them were singletons. The ten largest account for roughly 14% of the sample.

Only healthy Caucasian donors were included. Three pairs of female monozygotic twins, all aged roughly 18 to 30 years, made up the twin cohort. Peripheral blood mononuclear cells were the source from which RNA for the TCR libraries was isolated. The CDR3 numbers 16 residues from cysteine through phenylalanine. The DNA shown is the 48-base CDR3, in frame from base 1. Sequences MNHEY (CDR1) and SVGAGI (CDR2) are obtained from the germline V gene. V ends up 7 bases short and J 4 bases short, with an unmatched junction base count of 6. This record belongs to a study of identical twins (dated by TCRdb to the mid-2010s). Regarding the complete study: To test whether fetal clonotypes persist, the study used deep sequencing on TCR alpha and beta repertoires from monozygotic twins, unrelated adults of various ages, and cord blood. To rule out contamination, the twin experiments were replicated at different times with different library preparation protocols. Study-wide conclusions, independent of this receptor: Because the same donors could not be followed over many years, conclusions were based on cross-sectional statistical analysis. Zero-insertion analyses could be partly confounded by invariant T cells such as MAIT and iNKT, although diverse VJ usage argued against such confounding for most clonotypes. In beta out-of-frame sequences, excess twin sharing was weaker, because having fewer shared sequences lowered the signal-to-noise ratio. In monozygotic twins, recombination models systematically underestimated out-of-frame TCR alpha sharing, but the models matched the sharing seen between unrelated individuals. Compared with coincidental sharing between unrelated individuals, out-of-frame TCR alpha sequences shared between twins had an excess of sequences with low generation probability. Fewer insertions were carried by abundant cord blood beta clonotypes; a weaker similar trend was observed in young adult naive repertoires, while no such trend was observed in memory repertoires.

The sample was also linked to a second study, of T cells expressing NK-cell markers. The second paper further reports: In sorted CD3+CD56+NKG2C+, CD3+CD56+NKG2C- and CD3+CD56-NKG2C+ T-cell subsets from several donors, TCR beta-chain repertoires were profiled. Among the eight sequenced donors, seven were HCMV-seropositive and one was HCMV-seronegative. In several experiments an anti-gammadeltaTCR antibody was added to restrict sorting to alphabetaTCR-expressing T cells. In roughly six donors, the dominant CD3+CD56+NKG2C+ clonotypes were among the top 10 CD8+ clonotypes and accounted for about 1.0-7.0% of CD8+ T cells. Those dominant clonotypes were again the most abundant among CD3+CD56-NKG2C+ cells in several donors, at roughly 28.3-60.1%. It remained unclear whether the expanded NKG2C-expressing T cell clones were specific for HCMV antigens. The eight sequenced donors were randomly selected healthy volunteers, three men and five women. To determine HCMV serostatus, a commercial ELISA kit was used to detect HCMV-specific IgG in serum. Bulk peripheral blood T-cell repertoires were additionally sequenced from unsorted PBMC for roughly six donors. MIGEC handled demultiplexing of the reads and grouping by UMI, while MiTCR was used to assemble and quantify clonotypes. To remove erroneous sequences, TCR cDNA sequences were retained only when supported by two or more reads. Downstream repertoire analysis used the tcR package, and clonotypes were matched across fractions by CDR3 nucleotide sequence plus V segment. Antigen specificity was annotated against VDJdb with VDJmatch, allowing one amino acid substitution in CDR3.

The rearrangement joined TRBV6-5 to TRBJ2-1, and 14 junction bases match TRBD2. The sample was PBMCs. This TCR was sampled from a woman aged 18 to 35 in good health. The CDR3 reads CASNSGTSGGYNEQFF. The nucleotide sequence is TGTGCCAGCAATTCCGGGACTAGCGGGGGATACAATGAGCAGTTCTTC.